These 31 T cell receptor beta chains originate from one sample sequenced in a study of T cell repertoires in cytomegalovirus infection (dated by TCRdb to the late 2010s). Sequencing was performed on an Illumina HiSeq 1500. The public reads were run again by TCRdb, first through fastp at Q25 and then through MiXCR, and only productive beta chains were kept. CDR3 protein sequences are deduplicated, and each keeps its most common genes and DNA. This sample lists 900,000 to 950,000 distinct CDR3 sequences; approximately 31% were detected once. Of the sample, 10% to 15% falls within the top ten clones. This specimen's treatment or condition label, per the study, means: in vitro stimulation with specific CMV peptide epitopes to enrich CMV-specific T cells. For these receptors, no antigen is known. The sequenced sample was cultured CD8+ T cells from PBMCs, obtained from culture after CMV antigen stimulation. Every receptor here comes from a human donor in good health (CMV status not recorded). Some clones in this sample may be carry-over from other donors' samples.

The chain links TRBV28 to TRBJ1-6; unclear D gene. The V gene's germline CDR1 is MDHEN and CDR2 SYDVKM. The CDR3 has 14 amino acids. V gave up 3 bases and J gave up 9 bases, with 12 bases separating them. The CDR3 DNA reads as TGTGCCAGCAGTTTCGGCTACGAGGGTTCACCCCTCCACTTT. Translation gives CASSFGYEGSPLHF. Looking up the rest from reference TRBV28 and TRBJ1-6 gives the full variable domain: DVKVTQSSRYLVKRTGEKVFLECVQDMDHENMFWYRQDPGLGLRLIYFSYDVKMKEKGDIPEGYSVSREKKERFSLILESASTNQTSMYLCASSFGYEGSPLHFGNGTRLTVT.

This chain uses TRBV7-6 with TRBJ1-4, with TRBD1 matching over 8 bases. Trimming took 3 bases from V and 6 from J; bases not matched to a gene: 9. This CDR3 has 16 residues. Germline assignment: CDR1 SGHVS and CDR2 FNYEAQ. For the CDR3, the DNA is TGTGCCAGCAGCTTTAGAGACAGGGGAATAGATGAAAAACTGTTTTTT. Protein sequence: CASSFRDRGIDEKLFF. Complete variable domain (other parts from reference TRBV7-6 and TRBJ1-4): GAGVSQSPRYKVTKRGQDVALRCDPISGHVSLYWYRQALGQGPEFLTYFNYEAQQDKSGLPNDRFSAERPEGSISTLTIQRTEQRDSAMYRCASSFRDRGIDEKLFFGSGTQLSVL.

A few counts support this clonotype. The chain employs TRBV5-6 and TRBJ2-7; TRBD1 matches 9 bases. This CDR3 has 14 residues. V lost 4 bases, J lost 4 bases, and 6 bases stayed unmatched. CDR1 and CDR2 from the germline V gene are SGHDT and YYEEEE. CDR3 amino acids: CASSQGQGLYEQYV. CDR3 DNA: TGTGCCAGCAGCCAAGGACAGGGGCTATACGAGCAGTACGTC.

A few counts support this clonotype. The J gene is TRBJ1-2, the V gene TRBV2, with TRBD1 identical over 10 bases. Germline-derived CDR1 and CDR2 are SNHLY and FYNNEI. Germline trimming cut 8 bases from V and 2 bases from J; bases unmatched to any gene: 8. The length of the CDR3 is 15 residues. CDR3 sequence: CASPGTGDTNYGYTF. As DNA, the CDR3 is TGTGCCAGCCCTGGGACAGGGGATACGAACTATGGCTACACCTTC.

Many counts were recorded for this clonotype. V and J are TRBV7-8 and TRBJ2-4, with 12 bases matching TRBD2. V was clipped by 3 bases and J by 0 bases; unmatched bases: 3. CDR3 length: 17 amino acids. Per germline, CDR1 SGHVS and CDR2 FQNEAQ. CDR3 coding DNA: TGTGCCAGCAGCTTTCTAGCGGGGGGGGTAGCCAAAAACATTCAGTACTTC. It codes for CASSFLAGGVAKNIQYF. The entire variable domain, with the rest obtained from reference TRBV7-8 and TRBJ2-4, is as follows: GAGVSQSPRYKVAKRGQDVALRCDPISGHVSLFWYQQALGQGPEFLTYFQNEAQLDKSGLPSDRFFAERPEGSVSTLKIQRTQQEDSAVYLCASSFLAGGVAKNIQYFGAGTRLSVL.

This clonotype was detected ten times or more. The rearrangement joins TRBV7-2 to TRBJ2-1; D might be TRBD2 (6 bases). The length of the CDR3 is 19 residues. The germline gives CDR1 SGHTA, CDR2 FQGNSA. Trimming removed 2 bases from V and 2 bases from J, with 22 bases in between. The CDR3 DNA is TGTGCCAGCAGCTTAAAGAAGATGGGGGTGGGACTTCCCTACAATGAGCAGTTCTTC. As protein: CASSLKKMGVGLPYNEQFF.

This clonotype was seen only a few times. The rearrangement joins TRBV6-1 to TRBJ2-7; D not certain. This CDR3 spans 10 amino acids. Per the germline V gene, CDR1 is MNHNS and CDR2 is SASEGT. Trimming shortened V by 11 bases and J by 3 bases, and 8 bases separated the two germline ends. The CDR3 reads CACRSYEQYF. In DNA form, the CDR3 reads TGTGCCTGTCGTAGCTACGAGCAGTACTTC.

This clonotype was seen more than once but under ten times. This chain connects TRBV7-9 to TRBJ2-1; the match to TRBD2 covers 8 bases. Losses at the gene ends were 5 bases for V and 4 bases for J; bases not matched to a gene: 4. This CDR3 has 14 amino acids. The germline gives CDR1 SEHNR, CDR2 FQNEAQ (reference sequence). The CDR3 DNA sequence: TGTGCCAGCAGCGCGGGGGGCTTTTACAATGAGCAGTTCTTC. Its translation is CASSAGGFYNEQFF.

J is TRBJ2-1 and V is TRBV10-2; 9 positions agree with TRBD2. CDR1 WSHSY and CDR2 SAAADI come from the germline V gene. Unmatched junction bases numbered 7, after V lost 10 bases and J lost 9 bases. The CDR3 is 12 amino acids. CDR3 DNA sequence: TGCGCCATCCGCGGGGGGGCGAGTGAGCAGTTCTTC. It specifies CAIRGGASEQFF.

Comment on this clonotype: At one end the junction does not follow the germline gene, possibly because of a read error. This chain uses TRBV6-8 with TRBJ1-2; D might be TRBD1 (5 bases). The length of the CDR3 is 13 residues. Germline CDR1 is MNHGY and CDR2 is SAAAGT. CDR3 loop: CASSSGTAGGNTF. DNA for the CDR3: TGTGCCAGCAGTTCCGGGACTGCAGGTGGCAACACCTTC.

The CDR3 here is CASSILDSSYNEQFF. Here the CDR3 DNA reads TGTGCCAGTAGTATATTGGACAGCTCCTACAATGAGCAGTTCTTC. The V gene is TRBV19, the J gene TRBJ2-1; the D gene is possibly TRBD1 (6 bases). CDR1 and CDR2 from the germline V gene are LNHDA and SQIVND (reference sequence). CDR3 length equals 15 residues. The V gene lost 2 bases and the J gene lost 0 bases, with 8 bases spanning the gap.

This clonotype was detected many times. The genes are TRBV7-9 and TRBJ2-4, with D perhaps matching TRBD2 (7 bases). Germline assignment: CDR1 SEHNR and CDR2 FQNEAQ (reference sequence). V lost 5 bases, J lost 6 bases, and 14 bases lay in between. The CDR3 has 14 residues. CDR3 protein: CASSPGRGGNIQYF. The CDR3 DNA sequence: TGTGCCAGCAGCCCCGGAAGGGGGGGAAACATTCAGTACTTC.

The genes are TRBV7-9 and TRBJ2-7; D tentatively fits TRBD1 or TRBD2 (5 bases each). Germline V lookup: CDR1 SEHNR, CDR2 FQNEAQ (reference sequence). V was pared by 4 bases and J by 2 bases, with 15 bases between. The CDR3 is made up of 15 amino acids. The CDR3 sequence: CASSSPQGVAYEQYF. The CDR3 coding sequence is TGTGCCAGCAGCTCCCCCCAGGGAGTCGCCTACGAGCAGTACTTC.

V usage is TRBV19 and J usage is TRBJ2-2; D not certain. Looked up from germline, CDR1 is LNHDA and CDR2 is SQIVND (reference sequence). Between the trimmed V and J ends, which lost 1 base and 7 bases, there was a span of 7 bases. The CDR3 consists of 13 residues. This chain's CDR3 is CASSIGGHGELFF. The CDR3 nucleotides read TGTGCCAGTAGTATAGGGGGTCACGGGGAGCTGTTTTTT.

This clonotype has more than one count but fewer than ten. The rearrangement uses TRBV6-6 and TRBJ1-5; D is unclear. Germline lookup yields CDR1 MNHNY and CDR2 SVGAGI (reference sequence). V lost 6 bases to trimming and J lost 6 bases, with 18 bases between them. The CDR3 extends over 15 amino acids. This CDR3 is CASSPRRAKGQPQHF. The CDR3 nucleotides read TGTGCCAGCAGCCCTCGGCGGGCAAAGGGTCAGCCCCAGCATTTT.

V and J are TRBV5-6 and TRBJ2-4; D may be TRBD1 or TRBD2 (5 bases each). V lost 1 base and J lost 7, with 9 bases in between. Germline values: CDR1 SGHDT, CDR2 YYEEEE. The CDR3 spans 13 residues. Here the CDR3 reads CASSLSGGNIQYF. CDR3 in DNA: TGTGCCAGCAGCTTGAGTGGGGGTAACATTCAGTACTTC.

The chain is built from TRBV7-6 and TRBJ1-1, with 7 nucleotides matching TRBD1. Germline trimming cut 3 bases from V and 8 bases from J; bases unmatched to any gene: 9. Germline CDR1 is SGHVS and CDR2 is FNYEAQ. CDR3 length equals 14 residues. Written as DNA, the CDR3 is TGTGCCAGCAGCTTGACAGGGCCTCTGTCCGAAGCTTTCTTT. As protein: CASSLTGPLSEAFF.

The J gene is TRBJ2-3, the V gene TRBV6-5; D is uncertain. There are 14 residues in the CDR3. Germline-derived CDR1 and CDR2 are MNHEY and SVGAGI. The V and J ends lost 2 bases and 0 bases respectively, with 6 bases between them. The CDR3 protein is CASSYHTSTDTQYF. As DNA, the CDR3 is TGTGCCAGCAGTTACCATACTAGCACAGATACGCAGTATTTT.

As DNA, the CDR3 is TGTGCCAGCAGCTTGGAAACTAAGCCTACAGATACGCAGTATTTT. The encoded protein is CASSLETKPTDTQYF. V and J are TRBV5-8 and TRBJ2-3; no clear D gene. The CDR3 extends over 15 amino acids. CDR1 and CDR2 (germline): SGHTS, YDEGEE. Trimming removed 0 bases from V and 3 bases from J, with 11 bases in between.

There are a few counts of this clonotype. The chain couples TRBV11-3 to TRBJ2-7, with TRBD1 matching over 11 bases. Germline V lookup: CDR1 SGHNT, CDR2 YENEEA. This CDR3 region has 14 residues. With 4 bases clipped from V and 7 bases from J, the junction kept 6 bases outside the gene matches. CDR3 residues: CASSSRDRGNEQYF. The CDR3 DNA is TGTGCCAGCAGCTCCAGGGACAGGGGGAATGAGCAGTACTTC.

The chain carries TRBV7-9 and TRBJ2-7; 8 nucleotides match TRBD1. This CDR3 is 15 amino acids long. Germline loops: CDR1 SEHNR, CDR2 FQNEAQ (reference sequence). The junction had 9 bases not matched to a gene; V was cut back by 3 bases and J by 5 bases. CDR3 sequence reads: CASSFPGQGVDEQYF. CDR3 nucleotides: TGTGCCAGCAGCTTTCCCGGACAGGGAGTAGACGAGCAGTACTTC.

The chain links TRBV7-2 to TRBJ2-1; D may be TRBD1 (6 bases). Looked up from germline, CDR1 is SGHTA and CDR2 is FQGNSA. This CDR3 has 16 amino acids. V was cut by 6 bases and J by 5 bases, with 20 bases left in between. The CDR3 is CASSTHRDTWDNEQFF. CDR3 DNA sequence: TGTGCCAGCAGTACGCACCGGGACACTTGGGACAATGAGCAGTTCTTC.

A few counts support this clonotype. The chain recombines TRBV7-9 with TRBJ1-1; no clear D. Trimming removed 1 base at V and 5 bases at J, with 5 bases between. Germline V lookup: CDR1 SEHNR, CDR2 FQNEAQ (reference sequence). The CDR3 has 12 residues. This CDR3 is CASSLVATEAFF. The CDR3 DNA reads as TGTGCCAGCAGCTTAGTCGCGACTGAAGCTTTCTTT.

This clonotype was seen at least ten times. J is TRBJ2-1 and V is TRBV6-2 or TRBV6-3; D is perhaps TRBD1 (5 bases). This CDR3 spans 11 amino acids. V lost 8 bases, J lost 9 bases, and 11 bases lay in between. The germline gives CDR1 MNHEY, CDR2 SVGEGT. This chain's CDR3 is CASAPGFEQFF. The CDR3 DNA sequence: TGTGCCAGCGCCCCAGGGTTTGAGCAGTTCTTC.

In this sample, this clonotype turned up many times. The rearrangement uses TRBV7-2 and TRBJ1-5, with D possibly being TRBD1 (5 bases). The CDR3 has 13 amino acids. V was shortened by 4 bases and J by 12 bases, with 16 bases between the two germline ends. The germline CDR1 and CDR2 sequences are SGHTA and FQGNSA. DNA for the CDR3: TGTGCCAGCAGCTCGGATTCGACAGCCAACCAGCATTTT. It translates to CASSSDSTANQHF.

This clonotype has more than one count but fewer than ten. The gene calls are TRBV2 and TRBJ2-2; possible D gene TRBD2, 6 bases. V was shortened by 8 bases and J by 4 bases, with 17 bases between the two germline ends. Per germline, CDR1 SNHLY and CDR2 FYNNEI. The CDR3 extends over 15 amino acids. CDR3 nucleotide sequence: TGTGCCAGCGTATACCCCTCGCGGGGCACCGGGGAGCTGTTTTTT. As protein: CASVYPSRGTGELFF.

This clonotype was recorded a few times. The chain links TRBV28 to TRBJ1-1; the D gene is possibly TRBD1 (6 bases). The CDR3 sequence is 12 residues long. V lost 8 bases and J 3 bases, leaving 10 bases between the germline ends. From germline, CDR1 is MDHEN and CDR2 SYDVKM. This CDR3 is CASQGGDTEAFF. CDR3 in DNA: TGTGCCAGCCAAGGGGGAGACACTGAAGCTTTCTTT. Full variable domain (remainder filled in from reference TRBV28 and TRBJ1-1): DVKVTQSSRYLVKRTGEKVFLECVQDMDHENMFWYRQDPGLGLRLIYFSYDVKMKEKGDIPEGYSVSREKKERFSLILESASTNQTSMYLCASQGGDTEAFFGQGTRLTVV.

V gene TRBV10-3 combines with J gene TRBJ2-2; 7 bases match TRBD1. This CDR3 is built from 17 residues. Trimming cost V 3 bases and J 1 base; bases outside gene matches: 8. The germline V gene encodes CDR1 ENHRY and CDR2 SYGVKD. The DNA of the CDR3 is TGTGCCATCAGTGAAGAAGGGGGCGCTTGGAACACCGGGGAGCTGTTTTTT. Protein sequence: CAISEEGGAWNTGELFF.

This clonotype has at least ten counts. The chain is built from TRBV7-8 and TRBJ2-6, with TRBD2 matching 13 bases. This CDR3 is built from 20 residues. V lost 0 bases and J lost 0; bases outside the gene matches: 5. Germline values: CDR1 SGHVS, CDR2 FQNEAQ. Here the CDR3 reads CASSLARTSGGLSGANVLTF. DNA of the CDR3: TGTGCCAGCAGCTTAGCGAGGACTAGCGGGGGCCTCTCTGGGGCCAACGTCCTGACTTTC. Variable domain in full (rest from reference TRBV7-8 and TRBJ2-6): GAGVSQSPRYKVAKRGQDVALRCDPISGHVSLFWYQQALGQGPEFLTYFQNEAQLDKSGLPSDRFFAERPEGSVSTLKIQRTQQEDSAVYLCASSLARTSGGLSGANVLTFGAGSRLTVL.

This clonotype has at least ten counts. This chain's CDR3 is CASSLAAGQINQPQHF. CDR3 nucleotides: TGTGCCAGCAGCTTAGCGGCGGGACAGATTAATCAGCCCCAGCATTTT. The chain has TRBV7-8 and TRBJ1-5, with 7 bases fitting TRBD1. CDR1 and CDR2 from the germline V gene are SGHVS and FQNEAQ. This CDR3 is built from 16 residues. V shed 0 bases, J shed 4 bases, and the junction held 6 bases outside the gene matches.

The DNA for the CDR3 is TGTGCCAGCAGTTTATCGGGGGGCGCGTATGAAAAACTGTTTTTT. Amino acid sequence: CASSLSGGAYEKLFF. V usage is TRBV12-3 or TRBV12-4 and J usage is TRBJ1-4; D possibly corresponds to TRBD1 (6 bases). V was clipped by 2 bases and J by 6 bases, with 13 bases between them. The CDR3 consists of 15 residues.